This T cell receptor beta chain was identified during a study of cytomegalovirus exposure and HLA in healthy donors. The primer mix had 60 Vbeta and 13 Jbeta primers. As handled by the study authors: An analysis performed later counted about 80 million unique TCR beta chains (roughly 11 million of them shared). Libraries were prepared by immunoSEQ multiplex PCR; TCRdb keeps only in-frame clonotypes and omits some of them. That table is the source of V, J and clone size, and D and trimming were worked out from the DNA. The sample includes 90,000 to 120,000 clones, under 85% of them seen just once. Points from the study as a whole: Within a later analysis, the majority of CMV-associated TCR beta chains appeared HLA-restricted.

Concerning this clone itself: Its antigen is undetermined.

There are 14 residues in the CDR3. Between the trimmed V and J ends, which lost 6 bases and 0 bases, there was a span of 12 bases. Germline V gene sequence: CDR1 SGHDN, CDR2 FVKESK. The rearrangement joins TRBV14 to TRBJ2-7; D call uncertain. The TCR sequence derives from a male donor in good health and CMV-seronegative. Sample: PBMCs. In DNA, the CDR3 is TGTGCCAGCAGTCATCTTCAGATCTCCTACGAGCAGTACTTC. This translates into CASSHLQISYEQYF.